A single sample gave rise to the 23 T cell receptor beta chains below, sequenced in a study of control samples from healthy donors and cancer patients (dated by TCRdb to about 2020). The library was prepared using the immunoSEQ multiplex PCR assay. As stored in TCRdb, this immuneACCESS dataset retains in-frame rearrangements with V and J assigned. A fraction of the clones does not appear; measured against another copy, unresolved V genes explain less than half of the discrepancy, and the remainder lacks a known reason. The sample data list 89,000 or so clones, and approximately 87% of these were observed just once. The ten largest make up around 18% of the sample. Source material: blood. These TCRs come from a man aged 50-59 years in good health.

This rearrangement joins TRBV27 to TRBJ1-3; 7 bases fit TRBD1. The CDR3 contains 15 residues. Germline V CDR1 and CDR2: MNHEY, SMNVEV (reference sequence). V lost 8 bases to trimming and J lost 2 bases; unmatched junction nucleotides: 9. The CDR3 DNA is TGTGCCAGCTTTCGGGACAGCGTCCCTGGAAACACCATATATTTT. It yields the protein CASFRDSVPGNTIYF.

The chain is built from TRBV15 and TRBJ1-2; maybe TRBD1 (6 bases). Deletions cut 1 base from V and 7 bases from J, with 16 bases between. Germline CDR1 reads LNHNV; CDR2 reads YYDKDF (reference sequence). The CDR3 loop spans 15 amino acids. CDR3 residues: CATSRGGTTSFGYTF. The CDR3 DNA follows: TGTGCCACCAGCAGAGGGGGGACAACCTCTTTTGGCTACACCTTC. Full variable domain (missing parts from reference TRBV15 and TRBJ1-2): DAMVIQNPRYQVTQFGKPVTLSCSQTLNHNVMYWYQQKSSQAPKLLFHYYDKDFNNEADTPDNFQSRRPNTSFCFLDIRSPGLGDTAMYLCATSRGGTTSFGYTFGSGTRLTVV.

This clone was seen only once. The CDR3, as DNA: TGTGCCAGCAGTTACCAGGGAGCCAAAAACATTCAGTACTTC. Its protein is CASSYQGAKNIQYF. The chain employs TRBV6-2 or TRBV6-3 and TRBJ2-4; D might be TRBD1 (5 bases). CDR3 size: 14 residues. Trimming cost V 2 bases and J 0 bases, with 5 bases left between them. The germline V gene encodes CDR1 MNHEY and CDR2 SVGEGT.

The rearrangement links TRBV5-1 to TRBJ2-7; TRBD1 matches at 7 bases. J gave up 0 bases and V 2 bases, and 2 bases lay outside the gene matches. This CDR3 is 14 amino acids long. The germline V gene has CDR1 SGHRS and CDR2 YFSETQ. This CDR3 is CASSLQGPSYEQYF. The CDR3 DNA reads TGCGCCAGCAGCTTACAGGGGCCCTCCTACGAGCAGTACTTC.

This chain links TRBV2 with TRBJ1-2; a weak D match, TRBD1 (6 bases). The germline V and J ends were trimmed by 4 bases and 4 bases, with 16 bases remaining between them. Germline V CDR1 and CDR2: SNHLY, FYNNEI. The length of the CDR3 is 15 residues. CDR3 loop: CASSGGGGRGYGYTF. DNA for the CDR3: TGTGCCAGCAGTGGAGGTGGGGGCCGCGGCTATGGCTACACCTTC.

The J gene is TRBJ1-1, the V gene TRBV28; 7 bases line up with TRBD1. V was pared by 5 bases and J by 0 bases, with 6 bases of the junction left unmatched. The CDR3 contains 15 residues. Germline CDR1 and CDR2: MDHEN and SYDVKM. The CDR3 DNA reads TGTGCCAGCAGTCCGCTGACAGGGATGAACACTGAAGCTTTCTTT. It is translated as CASSPLTGMNTEAFF.

CDR3 amino acids: CASSQDLRTGGTSPLHF. The DNA of the CDR3 is TGCGCCAGCAGCCAAGATCTCAGGACAGGGGGCACTTCACCCCTCCACTTT. The chain joins TRBV4-1 to TRBJ1-6; 11 bases are shared with TRBD1. Germline loops: CDR1 MGHRA, CDR2 YSYEKL. V lost 0 bases to trimming and J lost 9 bases; unmatched junction nucleotides: 7. CDR3 length: 17 amino acids.

V usage is TRBV7-6 and J usage is TRBJ2-1; 8 bases line up with TRBD1. Germline V gives CDR1 SGHVS, CDR2 FNYEAQ. V was clipped by 5 bases and J by 10 bases; unmatched bases: 7. This CDR3 contains 13 residues. In DNA form, the CDR3 reads TGTGCCAGCAGCCCCGTGGCAGGGGGCGAGCAGTTCTTC. Protein product: CASSPVAGGEQFF.

The rearrangement links TRBV5-1 to TRBJ1-1; D not resolved. The CDR3 is 15 amino acids. Germline CDR1 SGHRS, CDR2 YFSETQ. V shed 5 bases and J shed 6 bases, with 20 bases lying between them. CDR3 region: CASRASSGSLAEAFF. In DNA, the CDR3 is TGCGCCAGCAGGGCAAGCTCAGGTTCCCTGGCTGAAGCTTTCTTT.

The table lists this clone with a few counts. Other nucleotide sequences in the sample specify the same CDR3. V gene TRBV4-3 combines with J gene TRBJ2-5; D call uncertain. The CDR3 extends over 13 amino acids. Between the trimmed V and J ends, which lost 0 bases and 3 bases, there was a span of 5 bases. Looked up from germline, CDR1 is LGHNA and CDR2 is YSLEER. CDR3 nucleotides: TGCGCCAGCAGCCAAGATCGAGAAGAGACCCAGTACTTC. Residues: CASSQDREETQYF.

V gene TRBV5-1 combines with J gene TRBJ2-3; unclear D gene. V was shortened by 3 bases and J by 6 bases, with 14 bases between the two germline ends. This CDR3 has 14 amino acids. CDR1 is SGHRS, CDR2 YFSETQ, per germline. The CDR3 spells CASSYSGMVDTQYF. CDR3 nucleotides: TGCGCCAGCAGCTACTCTGGGATGGTTGATACGCAGTATTTT.

The rearrangement uses TRBV30 and TRBJ1-2; TRBD1 matches 8 bases. The ends lost 3 bases at V and 1 base at J; junction bases unmatched: 7. There are 15 residues in the CDR3. CDR1 and CDR2 from the germline V gene are GTSNPN and SVGIG (reference sequence). The CDR3 spells CAWRRRDRLNYGYTF. The DNA for the CDR3 is TGTGCCTGGAGACGGAGGGACAGGCTTAACTATGGCTACACCTTC.

This rearrangement joins TRBV2 to TRBJ2-5; D is possibly TRBD1 or TRBD2 (6 bases each). Germline assignment: CDR1 SNHLY and CDR2 FYNNEI. The CDR3 consists of 14 residues. The V end was cut by 7 bases, the J end by 3 bases, with 15 bases between. This CDR3 is CASKGGRTEETQYF. CDR3 DNA: TGTGCCAGCAAAGGGGGGAGAACCGAAGAGACCCAGTACTTC.

The J gene is TRBJ2-5, the V gene TRBV15; TRBD1 matches at 8 bases. CDR3 size: 15 residues. V lost 3 bases to trimming and J lost 3 bases; unmatched junction nucleotides: 6. CDR1 is LNHNV, CDR2 YYDKDF, per germline (reference sequence). The CDR3 nucleotides are TGTGCCACCAGCAGGATGCGACAGGGGAAAGAGACCCAGTACTTC. Amino acid sequence: CATSRMRQGKETQYF. Combining the CDR3 with reference TRBV15 and TRBJ2-5 gives the whole variable domain DAMVIQNPRYQVTQFGKPVTLSCSQTLNHNVMYWYQQKSSQAPKLLFHYYDKDFNNEADTPDNFQSRRPNTSFCFLDIRSPGLGDTAMYLCATSRMRQGKETQYFGPGTRLLVL.

The V gene is TRBV5-1, the J gene TRBJ1-3, with D uncertain. CDR3 length: 14 amino acids. V lost 2 bases and J lost 0, with 6 bases in between. Germline values: CDR1 SGHRS, CDR2 YFSETQ. CDR3 loop: CASSFGDSGNTIYF. CDR3 DNA sequence: TGCGCCAGCAGCTTCGGGGACTCTGGAAACACCATATATTTT.

V and J are TRBV7-9 and TRBJ1-2; D is possibly TRBD1 (5 bases). The germline V gene has CDR1 SEHNR and CDR2 FQNEAQ (reference sequence). Trimming removed 5 bases at V and 4 bases at J, with 8 bases between. The CDR3 covers 12 residues. The chain's CDR3 is CASSQDSYGYTF. CDR3 nucleotides: TGTGCCAGCAGCCAAGACAGCTATGGCTACACCTTC.

V usage is TRBV7-2 and J usage is TRBJ1-5, with a tentative D call TRBD1 (5 bases). Deletions cut 5 bases from V and 9 bases from J, with 14 bases between. The germline gives CDR1 SGHTA, CDR2 FQGNSA. The CDR3 has 13 amino acids. Written as DNA, the CDR3 is TGTGCCAGCAGCCGACCAGGGTTCCCGCCCCAGCATTTT. Translation: CASSRPGFPPQHF.

The CDR3 bases are TGTGCCAGCAGTCCTGACAGGGGCGATCAGCCCCAGCATTTT. Translated: CASSPDRGDQPQHF. V gene TRBV6-5 combines with J gene TRBJ1-5; TRBD1 agrees at 8 bases. CDR3 size: 14 residues. Per germline, CDR1 MNHEY and CDR2 SVGAGI. V lost 5 bases, J lost 5 bases, and 5 bases stayed unmatched.

V gene TRBV5-6 combines with J gene TRBJ1-1, with 10 positions matching TRBD1. Germline V gives CDR1 SGHDT, CDR2 YYEEEE. With V trimmed by 0 bases and J by 10 bases, 6 bases remained unmatched. The CDR3 spans 14 residues. Here the CDR3 DNA reads TGTGCCAGCAGCTTGGGGAGGGGACAGGGGCCAGCTTTCTTT. Residues: CASSLGRGQGPAFF.

This sequence joins TRBV27 and TRBJ2-1; either TRBD1 or TRBD2 may fit D (5 bases each). The length of the CDR3 is 15 residues. Trimming cost V 4 bases and J 0 bases, with 10 bases left between them. Germline V gene lookup returns CDR1 MNHEY and CDR2 SMNVEV (reference sequence). For the CDR3, the DNA is TGTGCCAGCAGTTCGGGACCTAGCTCCTACAATGAGCAGTTCTTC. Amino acid sequence: CASSSGPSSYNEQFF.

DNA of the CDR3: TGCGCCAGCAGCCAATGGGGCGATGGGGAGACCCAGTACTTC. This sequence encodes CASSQWGDGETQYF. The chain has TRBV4-3 and TRBJ2-5; D might be TRBD1 (5 bases). The CDR3 is 14 residues long. The germline V gene has CDR1 LGHNA and CDR2 YSLEER. Trimming took 2 bases from V and 5 from J, leaving 12 bases between them.

This chain links TRBV4-1 with TRBJ1-4; D not resolved. The CDR3 is made up of 17 amino acids. V was clipped by 0 bases and J by 8 bases, with 19 bases between them. Germline-derived CDR1 and CDR2 are MGHRA and YSYEKL. CDR3 loop: CASSQDVGGSGTEKLFF. The CDR3 DNA follows: TGCGCCAGCAGCCAAGATGTAGGAGGCTCAGGTACCGAAAAACTGTTTTTT.

The V call is TRBV30, the J call TRBJ2-2; 8 bases map to TRBD2. Germline trimming cut 2 bases from V and 7 bases from J; bases unmatched to any gene: 9. The germline V gene has CDR1 GTSNPN and CDR2 SVGIG (reference sequence). This CDR3 contains 15 residues. CDR3 nucleotide sequence: TGTGCCTGGAGTAATCCGGGACTAGTCCTCGGGGAGCTGTTTTTT. Its protein is CAWSNPGLVLGELFF.